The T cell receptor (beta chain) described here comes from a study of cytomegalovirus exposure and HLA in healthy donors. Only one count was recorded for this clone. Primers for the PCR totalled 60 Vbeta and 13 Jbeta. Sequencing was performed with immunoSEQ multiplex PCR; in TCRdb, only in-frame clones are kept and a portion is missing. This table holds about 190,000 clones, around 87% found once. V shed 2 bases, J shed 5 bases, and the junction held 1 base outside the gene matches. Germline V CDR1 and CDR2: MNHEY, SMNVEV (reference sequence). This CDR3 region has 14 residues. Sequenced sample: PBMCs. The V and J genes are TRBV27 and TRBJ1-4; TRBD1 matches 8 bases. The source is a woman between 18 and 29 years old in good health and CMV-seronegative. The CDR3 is CASSLDRGNEKLFF. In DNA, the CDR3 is TGTGCCAGCAGTTTAGACAGGGGAAATGAAAAACTGTTTTTT.